Given below is one T cell receptor beta chain in context. Antigen: not known. This specimen comes from a study of cytomegalovirus exposure and HLA in healthy donors. Study-level points and caveats: Three chains linked to CMV were shown in vitro to be specific for CMV antigens. Cytomegalovirus status was reportedly diagnosed by the classifier with high specificity and sensitivity.

Regarding donors, all were healthy bone marrow donors. Unrecorded immune exposure was likely among donors, who were nominally healthy when sampled. The CDR3 runs to 15 residues. The V segment lost 4 bases and the J segment 0 bases; nucleotides outside the gene matches: 6. The germline CDR1 and CDR2 sequences are SGHRS and YFSETQ. The PCR had 60 Vbeta and 13 Jbeta primers. Using immunoSEQ multiplex PCR, the repertoire was profiled, and TCRdb retains in-frame clones only, with some absent. The repertoire consists of over 85,000 clones, with around 81% occurring once and the leading ten covering 4.5% to 5.5%.

Sequenced input: PBMCs. The sequence was obtained from a man aged 40-49 years in good health and CMV-seropositive. This chain links TRBV5-1 with TRBJ1-1; 7 bases align to TRBD1. The CDR3 is CASSERQGLNTEAFF. CDR3 in DNA: TGCGCCAGCAGCGAAAGACAGGGTTTGAACACTGAAGCTTTCTTT.